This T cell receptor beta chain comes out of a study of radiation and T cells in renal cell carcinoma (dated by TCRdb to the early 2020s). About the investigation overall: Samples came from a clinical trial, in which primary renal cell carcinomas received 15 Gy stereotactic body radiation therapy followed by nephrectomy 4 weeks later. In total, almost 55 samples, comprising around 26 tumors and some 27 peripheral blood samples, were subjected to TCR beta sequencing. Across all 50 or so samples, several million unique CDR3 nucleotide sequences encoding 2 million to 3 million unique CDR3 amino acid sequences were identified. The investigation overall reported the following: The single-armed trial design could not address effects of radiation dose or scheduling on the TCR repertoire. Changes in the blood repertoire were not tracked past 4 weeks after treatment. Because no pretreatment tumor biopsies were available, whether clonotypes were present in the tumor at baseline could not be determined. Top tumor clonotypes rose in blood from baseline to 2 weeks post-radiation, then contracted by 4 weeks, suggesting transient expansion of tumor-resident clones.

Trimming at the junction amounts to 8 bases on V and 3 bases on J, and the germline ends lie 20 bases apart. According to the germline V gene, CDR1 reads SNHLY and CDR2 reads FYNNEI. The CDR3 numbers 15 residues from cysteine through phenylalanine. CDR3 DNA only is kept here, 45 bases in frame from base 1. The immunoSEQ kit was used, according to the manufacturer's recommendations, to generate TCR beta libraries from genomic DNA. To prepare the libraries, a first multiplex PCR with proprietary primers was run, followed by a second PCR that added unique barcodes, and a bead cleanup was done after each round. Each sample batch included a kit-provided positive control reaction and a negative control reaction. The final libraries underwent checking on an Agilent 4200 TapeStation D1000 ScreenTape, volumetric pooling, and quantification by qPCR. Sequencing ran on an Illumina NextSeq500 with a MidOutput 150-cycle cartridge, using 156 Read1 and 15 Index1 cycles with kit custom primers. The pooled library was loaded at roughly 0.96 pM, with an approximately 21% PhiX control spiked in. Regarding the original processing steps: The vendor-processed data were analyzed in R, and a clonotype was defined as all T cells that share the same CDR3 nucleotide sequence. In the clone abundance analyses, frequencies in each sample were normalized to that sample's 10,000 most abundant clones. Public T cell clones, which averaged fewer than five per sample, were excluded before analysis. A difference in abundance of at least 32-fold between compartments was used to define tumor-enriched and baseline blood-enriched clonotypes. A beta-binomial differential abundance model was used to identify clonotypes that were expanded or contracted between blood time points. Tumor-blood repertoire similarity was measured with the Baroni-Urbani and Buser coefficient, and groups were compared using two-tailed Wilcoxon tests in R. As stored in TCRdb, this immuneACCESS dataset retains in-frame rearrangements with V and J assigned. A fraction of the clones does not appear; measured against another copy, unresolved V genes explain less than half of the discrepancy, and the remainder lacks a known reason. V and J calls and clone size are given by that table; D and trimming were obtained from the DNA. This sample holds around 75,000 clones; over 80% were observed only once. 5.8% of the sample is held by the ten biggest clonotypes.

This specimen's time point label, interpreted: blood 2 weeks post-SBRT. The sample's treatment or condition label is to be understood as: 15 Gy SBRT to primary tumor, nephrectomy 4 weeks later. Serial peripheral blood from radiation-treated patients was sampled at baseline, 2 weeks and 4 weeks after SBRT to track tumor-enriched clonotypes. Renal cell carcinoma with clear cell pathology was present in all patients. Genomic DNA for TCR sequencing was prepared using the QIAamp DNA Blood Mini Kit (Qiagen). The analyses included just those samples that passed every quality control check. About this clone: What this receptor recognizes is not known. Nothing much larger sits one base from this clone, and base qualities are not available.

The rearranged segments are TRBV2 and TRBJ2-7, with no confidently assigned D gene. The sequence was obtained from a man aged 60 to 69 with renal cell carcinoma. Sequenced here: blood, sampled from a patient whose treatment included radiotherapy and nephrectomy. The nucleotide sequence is TGTGCCAGCCATTTCGATAGGTCCCTCATCTACGAGCAGTACTTC. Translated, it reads CASHFDRSLIYEQYF.